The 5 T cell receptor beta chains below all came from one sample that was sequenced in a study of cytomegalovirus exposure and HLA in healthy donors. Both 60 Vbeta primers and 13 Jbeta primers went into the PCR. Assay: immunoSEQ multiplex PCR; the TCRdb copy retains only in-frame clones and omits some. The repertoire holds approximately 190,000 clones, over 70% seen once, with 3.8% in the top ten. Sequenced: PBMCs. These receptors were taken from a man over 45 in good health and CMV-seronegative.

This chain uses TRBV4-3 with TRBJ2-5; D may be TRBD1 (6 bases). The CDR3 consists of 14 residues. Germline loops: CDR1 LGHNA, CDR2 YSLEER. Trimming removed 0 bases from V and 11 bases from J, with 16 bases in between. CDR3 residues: CASSQEVGAVGQYF. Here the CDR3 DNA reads TGCGCCAGCAGCCAAGAAGTGGGGGCGGTCGGGCAGTACTTC.

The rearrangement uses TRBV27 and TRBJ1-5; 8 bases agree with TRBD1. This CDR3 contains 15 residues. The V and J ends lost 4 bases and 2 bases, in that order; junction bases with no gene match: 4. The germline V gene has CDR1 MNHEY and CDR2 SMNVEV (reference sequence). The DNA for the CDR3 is TGTGCCAGCAGTTACCAGGGACAGGGCAATCAGCCCCAGCATTTT. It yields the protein CASSYQGQGNQPQHF.

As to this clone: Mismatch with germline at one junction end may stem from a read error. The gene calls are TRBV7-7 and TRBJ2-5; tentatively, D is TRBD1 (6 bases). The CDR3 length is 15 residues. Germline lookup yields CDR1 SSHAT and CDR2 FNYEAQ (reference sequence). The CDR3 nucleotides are TGTGCTAGCAGCTCCCTCGGGAAAGGGGGAGAGACCCAGTACTTC. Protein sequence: CASSSLGKGGETQYF.

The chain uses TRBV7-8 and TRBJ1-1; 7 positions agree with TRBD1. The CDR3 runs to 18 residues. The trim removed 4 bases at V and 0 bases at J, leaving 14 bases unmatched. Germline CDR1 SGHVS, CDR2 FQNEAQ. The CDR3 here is CASSSTPRTGRMNTEAFF. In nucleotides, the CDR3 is TGTGCCAGCAGCTCGACCCCCAGGACAGGCCGCATGAACACTGAAGCTTTCTTT.

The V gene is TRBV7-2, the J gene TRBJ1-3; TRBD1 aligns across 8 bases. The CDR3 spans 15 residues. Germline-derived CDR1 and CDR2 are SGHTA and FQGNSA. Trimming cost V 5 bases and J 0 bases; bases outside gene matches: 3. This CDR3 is CASSEGQASGNTIYF. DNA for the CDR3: TGTGCCAGCAGCGAGGGACAGGCCTCTGGAAACACCATATATTTT.